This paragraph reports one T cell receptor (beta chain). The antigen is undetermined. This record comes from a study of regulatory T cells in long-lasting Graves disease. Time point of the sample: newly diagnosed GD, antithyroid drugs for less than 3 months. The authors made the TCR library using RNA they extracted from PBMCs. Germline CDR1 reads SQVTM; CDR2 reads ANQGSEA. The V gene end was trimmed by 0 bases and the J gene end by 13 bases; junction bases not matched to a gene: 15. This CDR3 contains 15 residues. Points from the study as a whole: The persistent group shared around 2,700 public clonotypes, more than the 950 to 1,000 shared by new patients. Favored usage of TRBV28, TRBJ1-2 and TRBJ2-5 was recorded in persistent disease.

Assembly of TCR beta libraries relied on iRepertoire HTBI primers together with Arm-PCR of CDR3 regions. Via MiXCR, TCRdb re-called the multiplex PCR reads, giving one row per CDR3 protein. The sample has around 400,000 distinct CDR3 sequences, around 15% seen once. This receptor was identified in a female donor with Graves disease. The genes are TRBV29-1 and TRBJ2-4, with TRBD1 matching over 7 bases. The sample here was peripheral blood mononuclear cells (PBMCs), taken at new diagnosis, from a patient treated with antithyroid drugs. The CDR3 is CSVEDKPGQLLGQYF. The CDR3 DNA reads TGCAGCGTTGAAGACAAGCCGGGACAGCTTTTGGGCCAGTACTTC.